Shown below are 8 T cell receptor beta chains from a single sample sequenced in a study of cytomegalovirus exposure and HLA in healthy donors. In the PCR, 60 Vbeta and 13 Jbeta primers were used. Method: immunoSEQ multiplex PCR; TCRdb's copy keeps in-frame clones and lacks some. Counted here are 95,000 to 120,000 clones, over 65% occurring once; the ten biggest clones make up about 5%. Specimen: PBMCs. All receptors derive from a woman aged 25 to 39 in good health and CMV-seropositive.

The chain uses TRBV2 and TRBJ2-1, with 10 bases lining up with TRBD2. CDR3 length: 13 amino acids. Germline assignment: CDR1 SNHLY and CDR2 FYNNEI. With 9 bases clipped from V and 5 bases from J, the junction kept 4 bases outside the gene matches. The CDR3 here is CASPGLANNEQFF. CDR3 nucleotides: TGTGCCAGTCCGGGACTAGCGAACAATGAGCAGTTCTTC.

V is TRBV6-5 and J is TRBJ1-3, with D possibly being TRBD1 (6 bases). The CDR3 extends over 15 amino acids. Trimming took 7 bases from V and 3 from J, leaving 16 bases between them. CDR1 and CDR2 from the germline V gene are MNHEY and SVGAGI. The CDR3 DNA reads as TGTGCCAGCATGAAACAGGGCAGTTTTGGAAACACCATATATTTT. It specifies CASMKQGSFGNTIYF.

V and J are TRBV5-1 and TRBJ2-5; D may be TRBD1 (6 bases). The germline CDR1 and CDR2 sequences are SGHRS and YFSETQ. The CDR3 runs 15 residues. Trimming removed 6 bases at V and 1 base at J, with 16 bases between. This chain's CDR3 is CASTLSTGSQETQYF. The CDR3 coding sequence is TGCGCCAGCACCCTATCTACAGGGAGCCAAGAGACCCAGTACTTC.

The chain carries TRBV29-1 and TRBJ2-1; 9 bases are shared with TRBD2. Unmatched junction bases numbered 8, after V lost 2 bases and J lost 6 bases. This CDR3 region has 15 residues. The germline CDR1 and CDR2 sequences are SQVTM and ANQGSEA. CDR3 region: CSVERGSGGGNEQFF. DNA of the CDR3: TGCAGCGTTGAAAGAGGTAGCGGGGGAGGCAATGAGCAGTTCTTC.

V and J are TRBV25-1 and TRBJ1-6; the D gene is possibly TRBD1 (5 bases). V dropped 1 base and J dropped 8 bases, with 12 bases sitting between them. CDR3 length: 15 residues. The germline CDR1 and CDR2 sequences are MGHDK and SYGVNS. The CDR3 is CASSESPGRDSPLHF. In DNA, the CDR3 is TGTGCCAGCAGTGAATCGCCAGGGAGGGATTCACCCCTCCACTTT. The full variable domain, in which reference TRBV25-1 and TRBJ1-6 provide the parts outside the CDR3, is EADIYQTPRYLVIGTGKKITLECSQTMGHDKMYWYQQDPGMELHLIHYSYGVNSTEKGDLSSESTVSRIRTEHFPLTLESARPSHTSQYLCASSESPGRDSPLHFGNGTRLTVT.

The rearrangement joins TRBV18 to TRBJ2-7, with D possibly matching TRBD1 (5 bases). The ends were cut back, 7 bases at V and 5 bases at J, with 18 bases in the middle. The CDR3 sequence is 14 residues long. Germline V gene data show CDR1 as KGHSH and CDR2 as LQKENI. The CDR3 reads CASCPSAGNNEQYF. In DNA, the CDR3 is TGTGCCAGCTGTCCCAGTGCAGGGAACAACGAGCAGTACTTC. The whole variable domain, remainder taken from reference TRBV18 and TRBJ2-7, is NAGVMQNPRHLVRRRGQEARLRCSPMKGHSHVYWYRQLPEEGLKFMVYLQKENIIDESGMPKERFSAEFPKEGPSILRIQQVVRGDSAAYFCASCPSAGNNEQYFGPGTRLTVT.

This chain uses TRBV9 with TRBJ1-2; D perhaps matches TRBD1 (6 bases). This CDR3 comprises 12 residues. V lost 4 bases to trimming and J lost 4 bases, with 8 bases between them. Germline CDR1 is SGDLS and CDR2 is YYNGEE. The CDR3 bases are TGTGCCAGCAGCAAGACAGGCTATGGCTACACCTTC. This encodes CASSKTGYGYTF.

The CDR3: CASTTVPPDTQYF. The CDR3 nucleotides read TGCGCCAGCACCACTGTTCCCCCAGATACGCAGTATTTT. The chain employs TRBV5-1 and TRBJ2-3, with D unresolved. V dropped 6 bases and J dropped 4 bases, with 12 bases sitting between them. Germline V gene sequence: CDR1 SGHRS, CDR2 YFSETQ. This CDR3 spans 13 amino acids.